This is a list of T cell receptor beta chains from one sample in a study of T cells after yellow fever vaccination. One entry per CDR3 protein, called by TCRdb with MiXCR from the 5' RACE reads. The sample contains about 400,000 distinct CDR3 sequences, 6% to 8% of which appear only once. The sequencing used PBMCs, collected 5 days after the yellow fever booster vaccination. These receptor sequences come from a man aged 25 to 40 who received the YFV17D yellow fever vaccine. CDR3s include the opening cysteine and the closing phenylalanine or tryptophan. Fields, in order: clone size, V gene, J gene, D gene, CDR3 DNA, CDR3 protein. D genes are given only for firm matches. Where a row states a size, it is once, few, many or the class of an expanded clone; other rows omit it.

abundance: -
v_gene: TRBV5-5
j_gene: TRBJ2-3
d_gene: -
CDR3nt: TGTGCCAGCAGAAATTTCGGGAGCTCAGATACGCAGTATTTT
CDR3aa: CASRNFGSSDTQYF

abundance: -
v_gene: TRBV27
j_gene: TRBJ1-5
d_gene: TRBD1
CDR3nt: TGTGCCAGCAGGGGACAGGGGCCCAGCAATCAGCCCCAGCATTTT
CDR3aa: CASRGQGPSNQPQHF

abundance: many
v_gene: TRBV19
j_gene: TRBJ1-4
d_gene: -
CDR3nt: TGTGCCAGTAGTTCTACAGGGACACGGGAAAAACTGTTTTTT
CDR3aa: CASSSTGTREKLFF

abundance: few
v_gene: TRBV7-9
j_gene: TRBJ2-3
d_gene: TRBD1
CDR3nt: TGTGCCAGCAGCTCCGGGACAGGGCACACAGATACGCAGTATTTT
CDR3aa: CASSSGTGHTDTQYF

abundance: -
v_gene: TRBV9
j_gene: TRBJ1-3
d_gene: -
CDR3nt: TGTGCCAGCAGCGTAGGATCCGCCCAAAACACCATATATTTT
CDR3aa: CASSVGSAQNTIYF

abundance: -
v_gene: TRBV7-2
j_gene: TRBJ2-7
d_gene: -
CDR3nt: TGTGCCAGCAGCCTCCAATTAGGGACGGTCTACGAGCAGTACTTC
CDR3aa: CASSLQLGTVYEQYF

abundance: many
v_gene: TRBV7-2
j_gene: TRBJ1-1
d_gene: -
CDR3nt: TGTGCCAGCAGCTTAGGATACGGAACTGAAGCTTTCTTT
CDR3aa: CASSLGYGTEAFF

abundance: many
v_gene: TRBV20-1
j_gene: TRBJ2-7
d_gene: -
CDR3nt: TGCAGTGCTAGTGAGGGCAGGGAGCAGTACTTC
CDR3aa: CSASEGREQYF

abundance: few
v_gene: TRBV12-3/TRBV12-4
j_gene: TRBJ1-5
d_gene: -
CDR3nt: TGTGCCAGCAGTTTTGAGGGAAACAATCAGCCCCAGCATTTT
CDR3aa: CASSFEGNNQPQHF

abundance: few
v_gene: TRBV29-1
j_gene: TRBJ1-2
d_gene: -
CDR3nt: TGCAGCGTTGAACCGCCGGGGGATGGCTACACCTTC
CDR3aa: CSVEPPGDGYTF

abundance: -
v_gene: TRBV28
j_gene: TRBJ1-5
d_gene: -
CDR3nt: TGTGCCAGCAGGCCCCAGGCCTTTTTCTATAGCAATCAGCCCCAGCATTTT
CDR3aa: CASRPQAFFYSNQPQHF

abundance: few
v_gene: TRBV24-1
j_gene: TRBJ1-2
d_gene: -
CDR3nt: TGTGCCACCAGTGACCGGATGGCGGGGGATCCCAATGGCTACACCTTC
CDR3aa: CATSDRMAGDPNGYTF

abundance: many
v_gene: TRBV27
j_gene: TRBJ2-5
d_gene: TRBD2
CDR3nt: TGTGCCAGCAGTCCAGTAGCGGGAGGATTACAAGAGACCCAGTACTTC
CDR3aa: CASSPVAGGLQETQYF

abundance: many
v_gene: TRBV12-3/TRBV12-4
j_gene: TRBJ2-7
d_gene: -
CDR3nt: TGTGCCAGCAGTCTCAGGGGTGACAGCTTTTTCTCCTACGAGCAGTACTTC
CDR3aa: CASSLRGDSFFSYEQYF

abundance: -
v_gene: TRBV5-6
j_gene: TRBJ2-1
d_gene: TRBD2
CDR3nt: TGTGCCAGCAGCTCGGCTTGGAGCGGGAGCTTCGATGAGCAGTTCTTC
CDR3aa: CASSSAWSGSFDEQFF

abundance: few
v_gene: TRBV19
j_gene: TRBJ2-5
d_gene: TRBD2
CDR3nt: TGTGCCAGTAGTCCGAGCGGGAGTCTCCAAGAGACCCAGTACTTC
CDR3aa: CASSPSGSLQETQYF

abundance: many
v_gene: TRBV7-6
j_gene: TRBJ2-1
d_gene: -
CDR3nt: TGTGCCAGCAGCTCGGGGTTACCTCTAAGGGGTCCGGCAAATGAGCAGTTCTTC
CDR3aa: CASSSGLPLRGPANEQFF

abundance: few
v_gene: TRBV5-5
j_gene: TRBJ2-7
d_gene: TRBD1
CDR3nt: TGTGCCAGCGGGGGACCCGGGACAGGGTGGTCTGGGCAGTACTTC
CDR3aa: CASGGPGTGWSGQYF

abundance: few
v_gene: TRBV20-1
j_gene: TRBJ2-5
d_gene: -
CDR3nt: TGCAGTGCTAGAGATCACTTACAGGGAACCCCAGAGACCCAGTACTTC
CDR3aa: CSARDHLQGTPETQYF

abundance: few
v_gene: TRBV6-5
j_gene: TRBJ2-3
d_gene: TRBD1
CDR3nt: TGTGCCACTCATACAGGGGCAGATACGCAGTATTTT
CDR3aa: CATHTGADTQYF

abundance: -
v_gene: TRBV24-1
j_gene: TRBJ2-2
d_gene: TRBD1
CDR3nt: TGTGCCACCAGTGAAGTCGGACAGGGGATGGCCGGGGAGCTGTTTTTT
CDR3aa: CATSEVGQGMAGELFF

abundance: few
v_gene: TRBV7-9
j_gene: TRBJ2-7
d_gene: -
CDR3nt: TGTGCCGCCGCACTCCGGTTCGTGGGTTCCTACGAGCAGTACTTC
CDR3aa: CAAALRFVGSYEQYF

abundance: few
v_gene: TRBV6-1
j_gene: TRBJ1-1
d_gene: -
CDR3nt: TGTGCCATTGGGTCAACTTGGGGCACTGAAGCTTTCTTT
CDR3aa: CAIGSTWGTEAFF

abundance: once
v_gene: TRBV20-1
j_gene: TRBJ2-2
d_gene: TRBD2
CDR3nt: TGCAGCCTATTAGCGGGAGGAAACACCGGGGAGCTGTTTTTT
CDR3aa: CSLLAGGNTGELFF

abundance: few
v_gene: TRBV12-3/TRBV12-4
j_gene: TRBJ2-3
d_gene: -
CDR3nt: TGTGCCAGCAGTTACTTTCGTGACGGGACGACAGATACGCAGTATTTT
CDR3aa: CASSYFRDGTTDTQYF